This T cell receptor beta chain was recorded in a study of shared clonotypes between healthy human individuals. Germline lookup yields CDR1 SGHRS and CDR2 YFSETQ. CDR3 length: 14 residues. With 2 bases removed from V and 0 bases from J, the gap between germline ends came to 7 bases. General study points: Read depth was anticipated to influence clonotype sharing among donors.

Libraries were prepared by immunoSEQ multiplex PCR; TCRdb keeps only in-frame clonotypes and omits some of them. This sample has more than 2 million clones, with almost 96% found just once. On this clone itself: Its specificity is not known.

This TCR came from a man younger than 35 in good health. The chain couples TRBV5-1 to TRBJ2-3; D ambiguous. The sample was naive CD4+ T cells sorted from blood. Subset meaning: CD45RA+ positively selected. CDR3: CASSLSSSTDTQYF. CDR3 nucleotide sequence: TGCGCCAGCAGCTTATCTAGTAGCACAGATACGCAGTATTTT.